Each of the 21 T cell receptor beta chains below was sequenced from the same sample in a study of identifying expanded T cells in peripheral blood. Some clones are missing from TCRdb's copy, which holds only in-frame ones; the method was immunoSEQ multiplex PCR. The sample records approximately 81,000 clones, over 80% being singletons. The source material was blood. The receptors were gathered from a person aged 18 to 70 in good health.

The rearrangement joins TRBV2 to TRBJ1-1; 7 positions match TRBD1. The junction had 4 bases not matched to a gene; V was cut back by 7 bases and J by 5 bases. Looked up from germline, CDR1 is SNHLY and CDR2 is FYNNEI. This CDR3 is built from 12 residues. In DNA, the CDR3 is TGTGCCAGCAATACAGGGGTTACTGAAGCTTTCTTT. Its translation: CASNTGVTEAFF. Full variable domain (outside the CDR3, taken from reference TRBV2 and TRBJ1-1): EPEVTQTPSHQVTQMGQEVILRCVPISNHLYFYWYRQILGQKVEFLVSFYNNEISEKSEIFDDQFSVERPDGSNFTLKIRSTKLEDSAMYFCASNTGVTEAFFGQGTRLTVV.

The chain recombines TRBV7-2 with TRBJ2-3; 8 bases are shared with TRBD2. Germline-derived CDR1 and CDR2 are SGHTA and FQGNSA. V dropped 6 bases and J dropped 9; count of bases not matched to a gene: 14. The CDR3 is 15 amino acids. The CDR3 DNA follows: TGTGCCAGCAGTAAACGGAGCGGGAGCGAGTTAACGCAGTATTTT. Translation gives CASSKRSGSELTQYF.

CDR3: CASSSTPGTGLGGAFF. The CDR3 bases are TGTGCCAGCAGTTCGACTCCCGGGACAGGTCTGGGGGGAGCTTTCTTT. The rearrangement joins TRBV28 to TRBJ1-1; 8 bases map to TRBD1. CDR1 is MDHEN, CDR2 SYDVKM, per germline. V trimming: 4 bases; J trimming: 10 bases; junction bases outside the gene matches: 17. This CDR3 has 16 amino acids.

The chain uses TRBV7-9 and TRBJ2-7; 8 bases are shared with TRBD2. This CDR3 is 15 amino acids long. V dropped 7 bases and J dropped 2; count of bases not matched to a gene: 10. Per germline, CDR1 SEHNR and CDR2 FQNEAQ (reference sequence). DNA of the CDR3: TGTGCCAGCACCCCTGGGACTAGGGGAACCTACGAGCAGTACTTC. Protein product: CASTPGTRGTYEQYF.

This sequence joins TRBV10-3 and TRBJ1-1; D is uncertain. The length of the CDR3 is 14 residues. V was shortened by 0 bases and J by 4 bases, with 9 bases between the two germline ends. CDR1 is ENHRY, CDR2 SYGVKD, per germline. The chain's CDR3 is CAISESTWGTEAFF. For the CDR3, the DNA is TGTGCCATCAGTGAGTCAACTTGGGGCACTGAAGCTTTCTTT.

This clone has just a few counts. This rearrangement joins TRBV7-6 to TRBJ2-3, with TRBD2 matching over 9 bases. V trimming: 5 bases; J trimming: 5 bases; junction bases outside the gene matches: 8. The CDR3 runs to 15 residues. From germline, CDR1 is SGHVS and CDR2 FNYEAQ. Here the CDR3 DNA reads TGTGCCAGCAGCGTTGCGGGAGGGCGGGGAGATACGCAGTATTTT. It codes for CASSVAGGRGDTQYF.

V gene TRBV2 combines with J gene TRBJ2-1; 13 nucleotides align to TRBD2. This CDR3 comprises 14 residues. In germline, CDR1 is SNHLY, CDR2 FYNNEI. The J segment lost 9 bases and the V segment lost 6 bases, leaving 5 bases of the junction unmatched. The CDR3 spells CASRGLAGVTEQFF. The CDR3 region has the DNA TGTGCCAGCAGAGGACTAGCGGGAGTCACTGAGCAGTTCTTC.

V is TRBV11-2 and J is TRBJ2-5; a weak D match, TRBD1 (5 bases). The CDR3 runs to 13 residues. Trimming shortened V by 4 bases and J by 2 bases, and 8 bases separated the two germline ends. Germline lookup yields CDR1 SGHAT and CDR2 FQNNGV. CDR3 amino acids: CASSSGIQETQYF. The CDR3 DNA is TGTGCCAGCAGCTCAGGGATTCAAGAGACCCAGTACTTC.

The rearrangement joins TRBV11-3 to TRBJ2-7; TRBD2 is a possible D gene (7 bases). The CDR3 has 13 residues. Germline CDR1 reads SGHNT; CDR2 reads YENEEA. Trimming took 5 bases from V and 3 from J, leaving 11 bases between them. The CDR3 region is CASSRGTIYEQYF. Written as DNA, the CDR3 is TGTGCCAGCAGCAGGGGGACTATCTACGAGCAGTACTTC.

DNA for the CDR3: TGTGCCAGCAGCTTAAGTGTGGGTAGCGGGACTTCCCGGGGTAATGAGCAGTTCTTC. As protein: CASSLSVGSGTSRGNEQFF. V gene TRBV7-3 combines with J gene TRBJ2-1; TRBD2 aligns across 8 bases. CDR3 length equals 19 residues. The germline V gene encodes CDR1 SGHTA and CDR2 FQGTGA. J was trimmed by 7 bases and V by 1 base; bases with no gene match: 18. Complete variable domain (other parts from reference TRBV7-3 and TRBJ2-1): GAGVSQTPSNKVTEKGKYVELRCDPISGHTALYWYRQSLGQGPEFLIYFQGTGAADDSGLPNDRFFAVRPEGSVSTLKIQRTERGDSAVYLCASSLSVGSGTSRGNEQFFGPGTRLTVL.

This chain uses TRBV7-9 with TRBJ2-3, with 9 bases aligning to TRBD2. CDR3 length: 14 residues. Germline lookup yields CDR1 SEHNR and CDR2 FQNEAQ (reference sequence). V lost 3 bases, J lost 3 bases, and 1 base stayed unmatched. The DNA for the CDR3 is TGTGCCAGCAGCTTCGCGGGGGGGACAGATACGCAGTATTTT. Encoded protein: CASSFAGGTDTQYF. Full variable domain (rest looked up from reference TRBV7-9 and TRBJ2-3): DTGVSQNPRHKITKRGQNVTFRCDPISEHNRLYWYRQTLGQGPEFLTYFQNEAQLEKSRLLSDRFSAERPKGSFSTLEIQRTEQGDSAMYLCASSFAGGTDTQYFGPGTRLTVL.

This chain connects TRBV28 to TRBJ1-4, with 9 bases identical to TRBD1. After removal of 6 bases from V and 12 bases from J, the junction contained 8 bases not matched to a gene. CDR3 length: 13 amino acids. Germline V lookup: CDR1 MDHEN, CDR2 SYDVKM. CDR3 residues: CASRGGQGRELFF. The CDR3 bases are TGTGCCAGCAGGGGGGGACAGGGCCGAGAACTGTTTTTT.

The chain couples TRBV5-4 to TRBJ2-2; 7 nucleotides agree with TRBD1. Germline assignment: CDR1 SGHNT and CDR2 YYREEE (reference sequence). V lost 0 bases, J lost 5 bases, and 4 bases stayed unmatched. The CDR3 is 15 residues long. The CDR3 DNA sequence: TGTGCCAGCAGCTTGGGGGGACAGTGGACCGGGGAGCTGTTTTTT. Residues: CASSLGGQWTGELFF.

This rearrangement joins TRBV27 to TRBJ2-3; 14 bases are shared with TRBD2. Looked up from germline, CDR1 is MNHEY and CDR2 is SMNVEV (reference sequence). CDR3 length: 17 amino acids. V trimming: 2 bases; J trimming: 5 bases; junction bases outside the gene matches: 6. CDR3 in amino acids: CASSLQGLAGVLDTQYF. The CDR3 region has the DNA TGTGCCAGCAGTTTACAGGGACTAGCGGGAGTATTAGATACGCAGTATTTT.

In this sample, this clone turned up many times. This chain connects TRBV27 to TRBJ2-2, with 7 bases matching TRBD1. The CDR3 consists of 17 residues. J gave up 5 bases and V 3 bases, and 12 bases lay outside the gene matches. Germline CDR1 reads MNHEY; CDR2 reads SMNVEV (reference sequence). CDR3: CASSFWDSRRGTGELFF. For the CDR3, the DNA is TGTGCCAGCAGTTTTTGGGACAGCCGGAGAGGGACCGGGGAGCTGTTTTTT.

The genes are TRBV18 and TRBJ2-1; 9 nucleotides agree with TRBD2. The germline V gene encodes CDR1 KGHSH and CDR2 LQKENI. There are 16 residues in the CDR3. Losses at the gene ends were 0 bases for V and 5 bases for J; bases not matched to a gene: 5. The CDR3 protein is CASSPPASGINNEQFF. The CDR3 DNA reads TGTGCCAGCTCACCACCCGCTAGCGGGATAAACAATGAGCAGTTCTTC.

The chain couples TRBV7-2 to TRBJ2-1; 7 bases match TRBD2. The V gene's germline CDR1 is SGHTA and CDR2 FQGNSA. V was pared by 4 bases and J by 9 bases, with 3 bases of the junction left unmatched. The CDR3 has 12 residues. This CDR3 is CASSSSGGEQFF. The CDR3 region has the DNA TGTGCCAGCAGCTCCTCGGGGGGTGAGCAGTTCTTC.

The chain couples TRBV16 to TRBJ2-2, with D hard to call. CDR1 is KGHSY and CDR2 is FQNENV in the germline V gene. Trimming shortened V by 2 bases and J by 5 bases, and 9 bases separated the two germline ends. The CDR3 is made up of 14 amino acids. CDR3 in amino acids: CASSQDSATGELFF. CDR3 in DNA: TGTGCCAGCAGCCAAGATTCGGCTACCGGGGAGCTGTTTTTT.

This sequence joins TRBV30 and TRBJ1-3; D is ambiguous. CDR3 length: 13 residues. Germline loops: CDR1 GTSNPN, CDR2 SVGIG (reference sequence). V was clipped by 5 bases and J by 2 bases, with 10 bases between them. The CDR3 here is CAWSSTAGNTIYF. For the CDR3, the DNA is TGTGCCTGGTCGAGTACAGCTGGAAACACCATATATTTT.

The CDR3 DNA follows: TGTGCCAGCAGTTTAAGTCTTGCTAGTCATAGACAGGATCACTCTGGGGCCAACGTCCTGACTTTC. It specifies CASSLSLASHRQDHSGANVLTF. The chain has TRBV28 and TRBJ2-6; D possibly corresponds to TRBD1 (6 bases). Trimming shortened V by 2 bases and J by 0 bases, and 26 bases separated the two germline ends. Per germline, CDR1 MDHEN and CDR2 SYDVKM. This CDR3 is 22 amino acids long.

The rearrangement links TRBV5-6 to TRBJ2-7, with D maybe TRBD2 (7 bases). The CDR3 has 13 residues. Trimming stripped 3 bases from V and 3 bases from J, with 10 bases between. The germline V gene has CDR1 SGHDT and CDR2 YYEEEE. The CDR3 DNA reads TGTGCCAGCAGCTGGGGAGGGGGCTACGAGCAGTACTTC. Translating gives CASSWGGGYEQYF.